These T cell receptor beta chains were read from a single sample in a study of shared clonotypes between healthy human individuals. Data came from immunoSEQ multiplex PCR; TCRdb stores just in-frame clones and leaves some out. Here the sample spans millions of clones, approximately 93% being singletons. What was sequenced was naive CD4+ T cells from PBMCs. The source is a man aged 18 to 35 in good health. Some clones in this sample may be carry-over from other donors' samples. CDR3s leave out the opening cysteine and the closing phenylalanine or tryptophan. D genes are given only for firm matches.

D,J,V,CDR3
TRBD1,TRBJ2-5,TRBV5-1,ASSPGQSEEAQY
TRBD2,TRBJ2-3,TRBV19,ASSTGLAGTDTQY
TRBD2,TRBJ2-2,TRBV9,ASSVASGSGGTGELF
.,TRBJ2-7,TRBV28,ASSLYYGEQY
TRBD2,TRBJ2-3,TRBV5-1,ASSRGLAGPDTQY
TRBD2,TRBJ2-4,TRBV4-2,ASSQDLGLAGTIQY
.,TRBJ2-7,TRBV5-1,ASSFSPASHLYEQY
.,TRBJ1-1,TRBV5-1,ASSLDRAVTEAF
TRBD1,TRBJ2-2,TRBV11-3,ASSLNRDRANTGELF
.,TRBJ1-1,TRBV27,ASSLRRSPVEAF
.,TRBJ2-3,TRBV7-3,ASSLFAHMGSTDTQY
.,TRBJ1-1,TRBV28,ASSLRGGNTEAF
.,TRBJ1-1,TRBV27,ASSPRTAMNTEAF
.,TRBJ1-2,TRBV2,ASSSDSYYT
.,TRBJ2-3,TRBV29-1,SVEVGAVTDTQY
TRBD1,TRBJ2-3,TRBV10-1,ASRLTGGMDGGTNLTDTQY
TRBD1,TRBJ2-7,TRBV7-8,ASGHRTGRDEQY
.,TRBJ1-1,TRBV2,ASSEAGRNTEAF
TRBD1,TRBJ2-1,TRBV28,ASRGAFGQAQRQF
.,TRBJ1-2,TRBV19,ASSIVGGINYGYT
TRBD2,TRBJ2-1,TRBV11-1,ASSYSSGTYNEQF
.,TRBJ1-1,TRBV19,ASRAFAAANTEAF
.,TRBJ1-1,TRBV20-1,SASFGRAF
.,TRBJ2-2,TRBV18,ASSPTRTGELF
.,TRBJ1-4,TRBV18,ASSPRVSLDEKLF
TRBD1,TRBJ2-2,TRBV2,ASSRGLVTGELF
.,TRBJ2-7,TRBV15,ATSRDGRLRYEQY
TRBD2,TRBJ2-1,TRBV6-1,ASSSGTSGRAGPF
.,TRBJ1-2,TRBV5-5,ASSFQTVNYGYT